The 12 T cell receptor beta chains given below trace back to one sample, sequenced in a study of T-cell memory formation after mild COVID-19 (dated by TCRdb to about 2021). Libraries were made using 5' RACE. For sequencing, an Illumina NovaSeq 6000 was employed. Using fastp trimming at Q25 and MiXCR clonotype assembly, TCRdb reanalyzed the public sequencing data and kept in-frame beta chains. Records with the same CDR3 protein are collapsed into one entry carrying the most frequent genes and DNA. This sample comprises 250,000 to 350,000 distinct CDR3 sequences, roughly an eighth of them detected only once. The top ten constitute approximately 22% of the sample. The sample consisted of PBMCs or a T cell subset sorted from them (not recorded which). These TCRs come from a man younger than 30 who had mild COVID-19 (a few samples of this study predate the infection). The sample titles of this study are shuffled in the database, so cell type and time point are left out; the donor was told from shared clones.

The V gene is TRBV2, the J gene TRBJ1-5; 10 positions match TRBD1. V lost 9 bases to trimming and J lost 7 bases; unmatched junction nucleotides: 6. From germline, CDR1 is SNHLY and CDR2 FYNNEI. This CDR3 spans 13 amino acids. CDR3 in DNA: TGTGCCAGTGGGGGGACAGGGGAACAGCCCCAGCATTTT. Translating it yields CASGGTGEQPQHF.

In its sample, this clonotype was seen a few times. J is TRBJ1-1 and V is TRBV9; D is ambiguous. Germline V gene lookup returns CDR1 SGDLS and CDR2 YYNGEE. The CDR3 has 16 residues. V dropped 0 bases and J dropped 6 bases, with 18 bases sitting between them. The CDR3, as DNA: TGTGCCAGCAGCGTAGCCTCCGTCCCGGGTCCCTCTGAAGCTTTCTTT. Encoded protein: CASSVASVPGPSEAFF. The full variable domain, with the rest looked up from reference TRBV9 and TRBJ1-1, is DSGVTQTPKHLITATGQRVTLRCSPRSGDLSVYWYQQSLDQGLQFLIQYYNGEERAKGNILERFSAQQFPDLHSELNLSSLELGDSALYFCASSVASVPGPSEAFFGQGTRLTVV.

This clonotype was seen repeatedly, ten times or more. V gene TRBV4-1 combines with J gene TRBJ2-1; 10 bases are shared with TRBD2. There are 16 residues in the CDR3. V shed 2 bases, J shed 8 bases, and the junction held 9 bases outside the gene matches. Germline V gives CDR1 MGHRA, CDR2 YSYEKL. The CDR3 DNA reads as TGCGCCAGCAGCCAACCAGCGGGGGGGCTCTTGGATGAGCAGTTCTTC. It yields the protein CASSQPAGGLLDEQFF.

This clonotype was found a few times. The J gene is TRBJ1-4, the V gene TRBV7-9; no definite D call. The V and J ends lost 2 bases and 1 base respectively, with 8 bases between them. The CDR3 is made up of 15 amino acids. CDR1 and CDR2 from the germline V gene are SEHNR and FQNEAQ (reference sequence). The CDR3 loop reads CASSLNVRTNEKLFF. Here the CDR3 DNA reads TGTGCCAGCAGCTTAAACGTGAGAACTAATGAAAAACTGTTTTTT. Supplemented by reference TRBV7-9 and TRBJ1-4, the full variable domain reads DTGVSQNPRHKITKRGQNVTFRCDPISEHNRLYWYRQTLGQGPEFLTYFQNEAQLEKSRLLSDRFSAERPKGSFSTLEIQRTEQGDSAMYLCASSLNVRTNEKLFFGSGTQLSVL.

The CDR3, as DNA: TGCGCCAGCAGCCCAGACGGAGGGGAGGGAAATGAGCAGTTCTTC. It is translated as CASSPDGGEGNEQFF. J is TRBJ2-1 and V is TRBV4-3; 7 bases map to TRBD2. CDR3 size: 15 residues. The germline gives CDR1 LGHNA, CDR2 YSLEER. V dropped 4 bases and J dropped 7; count of bases not matched to a gene: 10.

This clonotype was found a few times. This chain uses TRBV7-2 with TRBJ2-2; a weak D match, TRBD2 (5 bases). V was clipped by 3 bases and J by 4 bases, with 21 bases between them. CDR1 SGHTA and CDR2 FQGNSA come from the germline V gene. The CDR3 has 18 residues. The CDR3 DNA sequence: TGTGCCAGCAGCTTTAGCCGGGGAGAGTCAGGTATCACCGGGGAGCTGTTTTTT. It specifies CASSFSRGESGITGELFF.

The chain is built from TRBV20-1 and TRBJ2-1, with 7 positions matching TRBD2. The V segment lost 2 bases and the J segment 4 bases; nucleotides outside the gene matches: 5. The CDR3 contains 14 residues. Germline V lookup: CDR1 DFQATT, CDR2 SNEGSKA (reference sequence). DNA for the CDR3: TGCAGTGCTAGAACAAGCGGGGTTTACAATGAGCAGTTCTTC. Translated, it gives CSARTSGVYNEQFF.

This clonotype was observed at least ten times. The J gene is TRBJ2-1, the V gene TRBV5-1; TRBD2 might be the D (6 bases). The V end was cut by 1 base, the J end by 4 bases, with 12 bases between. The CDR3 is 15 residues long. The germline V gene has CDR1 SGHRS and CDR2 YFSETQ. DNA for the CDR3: TGCGCCAGCAGCTTGACTAGCTCGAATTACAATGAGCAGTTCTTC. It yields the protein CASSLTSSNYNEQFF.

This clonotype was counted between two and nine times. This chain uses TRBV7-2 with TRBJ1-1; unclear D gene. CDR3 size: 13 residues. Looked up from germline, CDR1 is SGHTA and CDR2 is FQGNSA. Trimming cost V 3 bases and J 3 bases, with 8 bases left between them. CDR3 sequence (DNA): TGTGCCAGCAGCTTTTCCCTTCACACTGAAGCTTTCTTT. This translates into CASSFSLHTEAFF.

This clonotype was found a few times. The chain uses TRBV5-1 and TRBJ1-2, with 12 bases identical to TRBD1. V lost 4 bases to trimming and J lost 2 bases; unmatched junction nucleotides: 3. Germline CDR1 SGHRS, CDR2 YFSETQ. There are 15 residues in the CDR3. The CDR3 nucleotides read TGCGCCAGCAGCCCCGGGACAGGGGGCAACTATGGCTACACCTTC. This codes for CASSPGTGGNYGYTF.

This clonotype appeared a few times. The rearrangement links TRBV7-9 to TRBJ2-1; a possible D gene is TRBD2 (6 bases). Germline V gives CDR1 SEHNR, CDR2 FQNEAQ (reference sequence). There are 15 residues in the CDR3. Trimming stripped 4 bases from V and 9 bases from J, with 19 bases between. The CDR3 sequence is CASSSLRGRGGEQFF. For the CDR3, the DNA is TGTGCCAGCAGCTCCTTGCGGGGAAGAGGTGGTGAGCAGTTCTTC.

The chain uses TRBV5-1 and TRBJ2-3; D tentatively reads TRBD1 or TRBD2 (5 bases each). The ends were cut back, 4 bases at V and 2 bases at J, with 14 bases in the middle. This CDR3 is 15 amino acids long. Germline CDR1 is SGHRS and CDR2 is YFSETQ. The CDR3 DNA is TGCGCCAGCAGCCCCGCTGAGGGGTACACAGATACGCAGTATTTT. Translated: CASSPAEGYTDTQYF.